The rows below give T cell receptor beta chains drawn from one sample of a study of shared clonotypes between healthy human individuals. TCRdb's copy holds only in-frame clones and misses some; the assay was immunoSEQ multiplex PCR. The sample consists of millions of clones, 93% of them appearing once. Sequenced input: naive CD8+ T cells from PBMCs. These receptors were taken from a man aged 18 to 29 in good health. Some clones in this sample may be carry-over from other donors' samples. Both conserved end residues are part of each CDR3. Fields, in order: V gene, J gene, CDR3 length, CDR3 protein.

TRBV5-1	TRBJ2-1	16	CASSLATGGRYNEQFF
TRBV27	TRBJ2-2	14	CASKQRGMTGELFF
TRBV7-9	TRBJ2-3	15	CASSFPPAVTDTQYF
TRBV7-9	TRBJ2-2	11	CASTGTGELFF
TRBV5-1	TRBJ2-1	15	CASSSGTWGGDEQFF
TRBV30	TRBJ1-3	14	CAWMGGHSGNTIYF
TRBV28	TRBJ2-1	16	CASSSVGEGSYNEQFF
TRBV5-8	TRBJ1-5	15	CASSHGQGTNQPQHF
TRBV6-1	TRBJ1-3	14	CASSDTGSGNTIYF
TRBV7-9	TRBJ2-7	19	CASSFLGKTGDRHSYEQYF
TRBV7-9	TRBJ2-1	17	CASSSGQSGISYNEQFF
TRBV27	TRBJ2-1	12	CASGRAYNEQFF
TRBV30	TRBJ2-7	15	CAWSGGYRGIYEQYF
TRBV29-1	TRBJ1-2	13	CSVVGEGSEGYTF
TRBV19	TRBJ2-1	14	CASSDRGLYNEQFF
TRBV18	TRBJ1-4	15	CASSPPRTANEKLFF
TRBV5-1	TRBJ1-1	13	CASSSETYTEAFF
TRBV6-1	TRBJ2-7	16	CASSERAGLLLYEQYF
TRBV15	TRBJ2-7	12	CATGRGNYEQYF
TRBV7-9	TRBJ1-4	15	CASRPRTGLDEKLFF
TRBV29-1	TRBJ2-1	17	CSVVGSPSESSYNEQFF
TRBV13	TRBJ2-1	13	CASSLNKRDYQFF
TRBV11-2	TRBJ2-1	18	CASSLDLASGGLWNEQFF
TRBV6-5	TRBJ2-2	15	CASSYIGLMDGELFF
TRBV7-6	TRBJ1-1	15	CASSRLTVSNTEAFF
TRBV19	TRBJ2-1	17	CASQGTVGLDLFHEQFF